The rows below give T cell receptor beta chains drawn from one sample of a study of cytomegalovirus exposure and HLA in healthy donors. Only in-frame clones appear in the TCRdb table, and some are missing; sequencing was by immunoSEQ multiplex PCR. Of 150,000 to 160,000 clones detected, 70% to 85% appear once; the ten largest clones hold about 6.4%. Sequencing input: PBMCs. These TCRs come from a woman aged 45-65 years in good health and CMV-seropositive. Each CDR3 is given with its conserved first and last residue. The D gene is left open where the match is weak. Not all rows give a size; the values are once, few, many and, for expanded clones, a class.

clone_size | d_call | j_call | v_call | cdr3_aa | cdr3_nt
- | - | TRBJ1-1 | TRBV19 | CASSMLISGMSRTEAFF | TGTGCCAGTAGTATGCTCATATCGGGGATGTCGCGGACTGAAGCTTTCTTT
- | - | TRBJ1-1 | TRBV4-3 | CASSQGQNTEAFF | TGCGCCAGCAGCCAAGGACAGAACACTGAAGCTTTCTTT
- | - | TRBJ2-7 | TRBV13 | CASSLGRGTSYEQYF | TGTGCCAGCAGCTTAGGCCGCGGGACTTCCTACGAGCAGTACTTC
- | TRBD1 | TRBJ1-2 | TRBV27 | CASSPDRGRGGYTF | TGTGCCAGCAGTCCGGACAGGGGGCGTGGGGGCTACACCTTC
once | TRBD2 | TRBJ2-3 | TRBV29-1 | CSVVWRGGTTDTQYF | TGCAGCGTTGTATGGCGGGGGGGCACGACAGATACGCAGTATTTT
- | - | TRBJ2-2 | TRBV25-1 | CASTKAGSGELFF | TGTGCCAGCACCAAAGCAGGGTCCGGGGAGCTGTTTTTT
- | TRBD1 | TRBJ1-1 | TRBV19 | CASSIGTGGLNTEAFF | TGTGCCAGTAGTATAGGGACAGGGGGCCTGAACACTGAAGCTTTCTTT
- | TRBD2 | TRBJ2-7 | TRBV6-5 | CASRPAGISYEQYF | TGTGCCAGCAGACCAGCGGGGATCTCCTACGAGCAGTACTTC
- | TRBD2 | TRBJ2-3 | TRBV5-1 | CASSLAPSGAADTQYF | TGCGCCAGCAGCTTGGCCCCCAGCGGGGCGGCAGATACGCAGTATTTT
- | TRBD2 | TRBJ2-5 | TRBV2 | CASSDSGGQETQYF | TGTGCCAGCAGTGACAGCGGGGGCCAAGAGACCCAGTACTTC
once | - | TRBJ2-1 | TRBV2 | CASKVGIEQFF | TGTGCCAGCAAGGTCGGGATTGAGCAGTTCTTC
- | TRBD1 | TRBJ2-7 | TRBV7-2 | CASSLQGDYSYEQYF | TGTGCCAGCAGCTTACAGGGGGATTACTCCTACGAGCAGTACTTC